The clone carrying this TCR beta chain was counted between two and nine times. The sample belongs to a study of naive and memory T cell subsets. Ligated cDNA underwent four rounds of PCR with nested alpha and beta constant region primers and SP2. TCRdb recomputed calls from the 5' RACE reads with MiXCR, one row per CDR3 protein. The sample shows some 60,000 distinct CDR3 sequences, 8% of them seen only once. From germline, CDR1 is SQVTM and CDR2 ANQGSEA. The V end lost 3 bases, the J end lost 0 bases, and 18 bases lay between the germline ends. The CDR3 consists of 17 residues. The library had UMIs added by 3' ligation of an oligonucleotide to TCR cDNA.

The chain carries TRBV29-1 and TRBJ2-1, with a tentative D call TRBD1 (6 bases). The source of this sequence is a female donor in good health. The CDR3 loop reads CSVEFWGRISSYNEQFF. The CDR3 DNA reads as TGCAGCGTTGAGTTCTGGGGGCGGATCAGCTCCTACAATGAGCAGTTCTTC.